This T cell receptor beta chain was identified in a study of regulatory T cells in long-lasting Graves disease. As to time point: newly diagnosed GD, antithyroid drugs for less than 3 months. The TCR library was prepared using RNA isolated from PBMCs. The ends lost 4 bases at V and 4 bases at J; junction bases unmatched: 6. The CDR3 loop spans 14 amino acids. Per the germline V gene, CDR1 is SGHTA and CDR2 is FQGTGA. Construction of the TCR beta libraries employed iRepertoire HTBI primers in conjunction with Arm-PCR of CDR3 regions. One entry per CDR3 protein, called by TCRdb with MiXCR from the multiplex PCR reads. Of about 540,000 distinct CDR3 sequences listed, roughly 14% are singletons. This clonotype occurred many times. The same specimen was also included in a second study, on T cells in Graves' hyperthyroidism and ophthalmopathy.

The sequence was obtained from a man aged 25-45 years with Graves disease. The chain is built from TRBV7-3 and TRBJ2-5; 7 nucleotides agree with TRBD1. The source material was peripheral blood mononuclear cells (PBMCs), sampled at new diagnosis, from a patient treated with antithyroid drugs. The CDR3 spells CASSSTGAPETQYF. As DNA, the CDR3 is TGTGCCAGCAGCTCCACAGGGGCCCCAGAGACCCAGTACTTC.